These 10 T cell receptor beta chains were sequenced from one sample in a study of T cells in Graves' hyperthyroidism and ophthalmopathy. There were TCR beta CDR3 regions amplified from RNA transcripts. TCR CDR3 regions were first amplified by RT-PCR with HTBI primers. One entry per CDR3 protein, called by TCRdb with MiXCR from the multiplex PCR reads. In the table there are 500,000 to 750,000 distinct CDR3 sequences, around 46% of which are singletons. The sample taken for sequencing was peripheral blood or thyroid tissue (not recorded which). The source is a woman aged 18-35 years with Graves' hyperthyroidism.

This chain links TRBV3-1 with TRBJ1-5; TRBD1 might be the D (5 bases). The V and J ends lost 3 bases and 7 bases respectively, with 22 bases between them. The CDR3 is 17 residues long. The germline V gene has CDR1 LGHDT and CDR2 YNNKEL (reference sequence). As DNA, the CDR3 is TGTGCCAGCAGCCACGCAGGAGCCCAGGGCTACGAGCAGCCCCAGCATTTT. Translating gives CASSHAGAQGYEQPQHF.

The CDR3 coding sequence is TGTGCCAGCACAGGAGCGGACGGCGAGCAGTACTTC. Amino acids: CASTGADGEQYF. This chain uses TRBV3-1 with TRBJ2-7, with a weak D call TRBD2 (5 bases). The CDR3 spans 12 residues. Germline assignment: CDR1 LGHDT and CDR2 YNNKEL (reference sequence). The ends were cut back, 7 bases at V and 6 bases at J, with 13 bases in the middle.

This clonotype has at least ten counts. This chain links TRBV7-9 with TRBJ1-2; weak D call: TRBD1 (5 bases). The CDR3 runs to 13 residues. V dropped 5 bases and J dropped 2 bases, with 9 bases sitting between them. Germline V gene sequence: CDR1 SEHNR, CDR2 FQNEAQ (reference sequence). The CDR3 is CASSARDNYGYTF. The CDR3 nucleotides are TGTGCCAGCAGCGCCAGGGACAACTATGGCTACACCTTC.

V and J are TRBV7-8 and TRBJ2-1; the match to TRBD1 covers 8 bases. CDR3 length: 15 amino acids. The germline V gene has CDR1 SGHVS and CDR2 FQNEAQ. The trim removed 4 bases at V and 3 bases at J, leaving 5 bases unmatched. CDR3 coding DNA: TGTGCCAGCAGCTCGGACAGGGCATTCTACAATGAGCAGTTCTTC. Amino acids: CASSSDRAFYNEQFF.

The chain is built from TRBV7-8 and TRBJ1-4; 8 nucleotides align to TRBD1. CDR1 and CDR2 (germline): SGHVS, FQNEAQ. V shed 4 bases and J 8 bases; nucleotides not matched to a gene: 9. The CDR3 length is 15 residues. Here the CDR3 DNA reads TGTGCCAGCAGCTCGTCGACAGGGGTTGGAGAAAAACTGTTTTTT. It is translated as CASSSSTGVGEKLFF.

This clonotype was recorded at least ten times. The V gene is TRBV6-5, the J gene TRBJ2-5; 7 bases are shared with TRBD2. The CDR3 is 15 amino acids. CDR1 and CDR2 (germline): MNHEY, SVGAGI. The ends lost 6 bases at V and 5 bases at J; junction bases unmatched: 12. CDR3 DNA: TGTGCCAGCAGCAAACGGACTAGGGGCGGGGAGACCCAGTACTTC. As protein: CASSKRTRGGETQYF.

Points on this clonotype: This could be a read error, since a much larger clone is one nucleotide away. The chain is built from TRBV5-6 and TRBJ2-5; 9 positions agree with TRBD2. CDR1 and CDR2 (germline): SGHDT, YYEEEE. The CDR3 length is 15 residues. Unmatched junction bases numbered 8, after V lost 2 bases and J lost 6 bases. In nucleotides, the CDR3 is TGTGCCAGCAGCTTTGGGCGGGAGGGCCGGCAGACCCAGTACTTC. It specifies CASSFGREGRQTQYF.

In the case of this clonotype: This CDR3 fails to terminate in the conserved phenylalanine or tryptophan, so it likely reflects a read error. It is unclear where the CDR3 begins or ends on the DNA, so no DNA is shown, and the CDR3 is as TCRdb lists it. This rearrangement joins TRBV7-9 to TRBJ2-2; the D segment call TRBD2 is taken from the table without a DNA check. The CDR3 region is 10 residues in length, termini included. The V gene's germline CDR1 is SEHNR and CDR2 FQNEAQ (reference sequence). The CDR3 region is CASSLGTRRD.

This clonotype was seen ten or more times. The chain carries TRBV18 and TRBJ2-5; TRBD2 is a possible D gene (6 bases). The CDR3 consists of 15 residues. Per germline, CDR1 KGHSH and CDR2 LQKENI. Trimming stripped 2 bases from V and 5 bases from J, with 15 bases between. The CDR3 DNA reads as TGTGCCAGCTCACCAGGGACTTCACGAGGGGAGACCCAGTACTTC. Its translation is CASSPGTSRGETQYF. The whole variable domain, filled in from reference TRBV18 and TRBJ2-5, reads NAGVMQNPRHLVRRRGQEARLRCSPMKGHSHVYWYRQLPEEGLKFMVYLQKENIIDESGMPKERFSAEFPKEGPSILRIQQVVRGDSAAYFCASSPGTSRGETQYFGPGTRLLVL.

About this clonotype itself: A much more abundant neighbour one base away suggests this may be a read error. The J gene is TRBJ2-5, the V gene TRBV7-2, with TRBD1 matching over 7 bases. The CDR3 runs 11 residues. Germline V CDR1 and CDR2: SGHTA, FQGNSA. The CDR3 sequence is CASSRTGGWFF. Here the CDR3 DNA reads TGTGCCAGCAGCCGGACAGGCGGATGGTTCTTC.